This T cell receptor (beta chain) came from a study of shared clonotypes between healthy human individuals. Germline V gives CDR1 ENHRY, CDR2 SYGVKD. This CDR3 is 12 amino acids long. Broader study findings: For naive CD4 cells, roughly 4.8% of clonotypes were shared across a handful of donors. Sequencing depth was expected to affect clonotype sharing among donors.

Sequenced by immunoSEQ multiplex PCR; TCRdb stores in-frame clones only, minus some. The sample has 2 million or so clones, less than 95% seen once. In the case of this clone: Its antigen remains unknown.

In the naive CD8 group, cells lacked CD45RO and were positively selected for CCR7, so terminally differentiated effector memory CD45RA+ cells were left out. Donors were healthy HIV-negative adults without recently reported acute infections or vaccinations. Sequenced input: naive CD8+ T cells sorted from blood. The sequence was collected from a man between 18 and 29 years old in good health. This rearrangement joins TRBV10-3 to TRBJ2-5; TRBD1 matches at 7 bases. The J call may be incorrect, as the DNA end agrees better with TRBJ2-7. CDR3: CATEDRDDEQYF. The CDR3 bases are TGTGCCACCGAAGACAGGGACGACGAGCAGTACTTC.